The clone carrying this T cell receptor (beta chain) was seen more than once but under ten times. Its antigen is currently unknown. Germline-derived CDR1 and CDR2 are SEHNR and FQNEAQ (reference sequence). Trimming cost V 5 bases and J 2 bases, with 13 bases left between them. This CDR3 spans 15 amino acids. The data originate from a study of identical twins. TCRdb ran MiXCR on the 5' RACE reads and lists one entry per CDR3 protein. The table records about 790,000 distinct CDR3 sequences, 15% to 20% of them present only once. The study's findings and limits: Conclusions relied on cross-sectional statistical analysis, not following the same donors.

The sample was also linked to a second study, of T cells expressing NK-cell markers. From that study: According to the study, TCR beta repertoires originated from sorted CD3+CD56+NKG2C+, CD3+CD56+NKG2C- and CD3+CD56-NKG2C+ T cells.

The chain carries TRBV7-9 and TRBJ1-5; D is perhaps TRBD1 (6 bases). Sequenced: PBMCs. This receptor was identified in a woman under 30 in good health. CDR3 in DNA: TGTGCCAGCAGCCCGAGTGCAGGGGGCAATCAGCCCCAGCATTTT. It encodes CASSPSAGGNQPQHF.